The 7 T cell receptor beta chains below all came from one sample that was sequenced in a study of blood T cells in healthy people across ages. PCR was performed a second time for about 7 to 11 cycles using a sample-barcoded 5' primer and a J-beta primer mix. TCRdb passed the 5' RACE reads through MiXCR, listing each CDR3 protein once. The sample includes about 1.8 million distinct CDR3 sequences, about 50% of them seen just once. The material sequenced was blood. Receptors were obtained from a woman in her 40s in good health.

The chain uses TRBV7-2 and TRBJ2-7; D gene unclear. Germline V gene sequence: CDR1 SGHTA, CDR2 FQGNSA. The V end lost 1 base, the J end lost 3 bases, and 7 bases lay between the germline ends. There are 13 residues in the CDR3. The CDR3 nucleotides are TGTGCCAGCAGCTTAGATGGGGTCTACGAGCAGTACTTC. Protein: CASSLDGVYEQYF.

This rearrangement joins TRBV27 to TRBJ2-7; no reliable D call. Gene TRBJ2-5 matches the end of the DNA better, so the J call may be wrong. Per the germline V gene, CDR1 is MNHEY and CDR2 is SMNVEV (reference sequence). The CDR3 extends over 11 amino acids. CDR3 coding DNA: TGTGCCAGCTGGCCCCGGGAGACCCAGTACTTC. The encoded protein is CASWPRETQYF.

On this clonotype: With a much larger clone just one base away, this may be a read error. CDR3 DNA sequence: TGTGCCAGCATTTTATCTAGCCGCTCCTACGAGCAGTACTTC. Residues: CASILSSRSYEQYF. The rearrangement joins TRBV12-3 or TRBV12-4 to TRBJ2-7; D is possibly TRBD2 (5 bases). This CDR3 spans 14 amino acids.

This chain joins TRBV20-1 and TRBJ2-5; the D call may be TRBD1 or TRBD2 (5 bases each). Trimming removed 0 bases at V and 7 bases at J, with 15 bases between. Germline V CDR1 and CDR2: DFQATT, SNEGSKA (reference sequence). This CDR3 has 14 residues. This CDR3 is CSARDRDVGRTQYF. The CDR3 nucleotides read TGCAGTGCTAGAGACCGGGACGTCGGAAGGACCCAGTACTTC.

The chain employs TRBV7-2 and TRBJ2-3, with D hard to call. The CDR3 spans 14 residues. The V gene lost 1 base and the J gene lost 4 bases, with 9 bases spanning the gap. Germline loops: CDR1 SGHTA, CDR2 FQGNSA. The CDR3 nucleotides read TGTGCCAGCAGCTTAGACGTGAGCGCAGATACGCAGTATTTT. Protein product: CASSLDVSADTQYF.

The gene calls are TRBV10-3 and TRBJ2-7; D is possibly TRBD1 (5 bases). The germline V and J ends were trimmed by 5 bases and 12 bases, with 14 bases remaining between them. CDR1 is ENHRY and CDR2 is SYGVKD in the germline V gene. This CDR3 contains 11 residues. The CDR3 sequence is CAISQGNIRYF. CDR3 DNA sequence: TGTGCCATCAGTCAGGGAAACATTCGGTACTTC.

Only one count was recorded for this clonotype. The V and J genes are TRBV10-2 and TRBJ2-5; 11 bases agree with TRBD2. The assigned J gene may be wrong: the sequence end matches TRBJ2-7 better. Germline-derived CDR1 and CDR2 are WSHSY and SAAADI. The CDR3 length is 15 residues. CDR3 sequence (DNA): TGCGCCAGCAGTGAGGATACTAGCGGGGGTAACGAGCAGTACTTC. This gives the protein CASSEDTSGGNEQYF.